The sequence of this T cell receptor beta chain was determined in a study of cytomegalovirus exposure and HLA in healthy donors. The J segment lost 4 bases and the V segment lost 1 base, leaving 4 bases of the junction unmatched. CDR1 is SGHAT, CDR2 FQNNGV, per germline. This CDR3 is built from 16 residues. Study results and caveats: Earlier analysis yielded a pattern in which most TCR beta V segments were productive about 90% or about 30% of the time. Using a false discovery rate of 0.05, a later analysis showed that around 16,000 TCR beta sequences were associated with HLA alleles. An observed cluster of highly shared sequence variants was recorded as a likely sequencing artifact. High specificity and sensitivity for cytomegalovirus status were reported for the classifier.

Researchers ran the PCR with 60 Vbeta and 13 Jbeta primers. Produced via immunoSEQ multiplex PCR; TCRdb's table is partial and in-frame only. The table has approximately 110,000 clones, about 78% seen once; the top ten hold just over 8%. As concerns this clone: Its antigen remains unidentified.

This clonotype originated in a middle-aged woman in good health and CMV-seropositive. The chain couples TRBV11-2 to TRBJ2-2; 9 bases are a match to TRBD2. Sequencing was carried out using PBMCs. CDR3 amino acids: CASSLGAGGSTGELFF. The DNA for the CDR3 is TGTGCCAGCAGCTTAGGTGCGGGGGGGAGCACCGGGGAGCTGTTTTTT.